These 9 T cell receptor beta chains share one sample of origin, sequenced in a study of technical replicates of blood from several donors. Clones were read by immunoSEQ multiplex PCR, and TCRdb kept only the in-frame ones, dropping some. Of roughly 90,000 clones in the sample, around 96% were seen once. Source material: T cells isolated from PBMCs. Receptors were obtained from a human donor in good health.

CDR3 DNA: TGTGCCAGCAGCGGGACAGGGGAGATTGAAGCTTTCTTT. As protein: CASSGTGEIEAFF. V is TRBV9 and J is TRBJ1-1, with TRBD1 identical over 9 bases. Germline assignment: CDR1 SGDLS and CDR2 YYNGEE. Unmatched junction bases numbered 4, after V lost 3 bases and J lost 7 bases. This CDR3 spans 13 amino acids.

The chain is built from TRBV4-1 and TRBJ2-7, with TRBD2 identical over 15 bases. V trimming: 0 bases; J trimming: 10 bases; junction bases outside the gene matches: 7. There are 16 residues in the CDR3. The germline CDR1 and CDR2 sequences are MGHRA and YSYEKL. The CDR3 DNA follows: TGCGCCAGCAGCCAAGATGGAGGACTAGCGGGAGGGGAACAGTACTTC. It specifies CASSQDGGLAGGEQYF.

V gene TRBV19 combines with J gene TRBJ1-2, with TRBD1 matching over 7 bases. Looked up from germline, CDR1 is LNHDA and CDR2 is SQIVND (reference sequence). The CDR3 is 14 residues long. Germline trimming cut 6 bases from V and 2 bases from J; bases unmatched to any gene: 6. CDR3 sequence reads: CASRDLQGNYGYTF. In nucleotides, the CDR3 is TGTGCCAGTAGAGACCTACAGGGGAACTATGGCTACACCTTC.

The gene calls are TRBV12-5 and TRBJ1-2; possible D gene TRBD1, 6 bases. Germline V gene lookup returns CDR1 LGHNT and CDR2 FRNRAP. Trimming shortened V by 0 bases and J by 9 bases, and 14 bases separated the two germline ends. The CDR3 is 14 amino acids. CDR3 DNA: TGTGCTAGTGGTTTGGTGGAGGGGGGGTCAAGCTACACCTTC. It encodes CASGLVEGGSSYTF. Drawing the rest from reference TRBV12-5 and TRBJ1-2, the complete variable domain is DARVTQTPRHKVTEMGQEVTMRCQPILGHNTVFWYRQTMMQGLELLAYFRNRAPLDDSGMPKDRFSAEMPDATLATLKIQPSEPRDSAVYFCASGLVEGGSSYTFGSGTRLTVV.

The J gene is TRBJ2-7, the V gene TRBV29-1, with D possibly TRBD2 on 5 matching bases. The length of the CDR3 is 12 residues. The germline V and J ends were trimmed by 0 bases and 5 bases, with 8 bases remaining between them. The germline V gene encodes CDR1 SQVTM and CDR2 ANQGSEA. The CDR3 loop is CSVEDMGDEQYF. The CDR3 region has the DNA TGCAGCGTTGAAGATATGGGAGACGAGCAGTACTTC.

The chain recombines TRBV20-1 with TRBJ2-1, with D possibly being TRBD2 (6 bases). V gave up 5 bases and J gave up 5 bases, with 7 bases separating them. The CDR3 is 11 amino acids. CDR1 DFQATT and CDR2 SNEGSKA come from the germline V gene (reference sequence). The DNA of the CDR3 is TGCAGTGCTTCGGGGGACAATGAGCAGTTCTTC. This sequence encodes CSASGDNEQFF.

The V and J genes are TRBV2 and TRBJ1-6; D might be TRBD1 (5 bases). The CDR3 has 15 residues. Trimming stripped 6 bases from V and 7 bases from J, with 16 bases between. CDR1 and CDR2 (germline): SNHLY, FYNNEI. In nucleotides, the CDR3 is TGTGCCAGCAGCGGATCCGGGGGTCGGAATTCACCCCTCCACTTT. It encodes CASSGSGGRNSPLHF. Looking up the rest from reference TRBV2 and TRBJ1-6 gives the full variable domain: EPEVTQTPSHQVTQMGQEVILRCVPISNHLYFYWYRQILGQKVEFLVSFYNNEISEKSEIFDDQFSVERPDGSNFTLKIRSTKLEDSAMYFCASSGSGGRNSPLHFGNGTRLTVT.

The gene calls are TRBV11-2 and TRBJ2-7; 7 bases are a match to TRBD1. Losses at the gene ends were 5 bases for V and 5 bases for J; bases not matched to a gene: 15. The germline CDR1 and CDR2 sequences are SGHAT and FQNNGV. The CDR3 consists of 16 residues. The CDR3 sequence: CASSPRRVRGTHEQYF. Written as DNA, the CDR3 is TGTGCCAGCAGCCCGAGAAGGGTCAGGGGGACACACGAGCAGTACTTC.

The chain has TRBV6-1 and TRBJ2-3; D is ambiguous. V gave up 2 bases and J gave up 3 bases, with 15 bases separating them. The CDR3 contains 16 residues. CDR1 is MNHNS, CDR2 SASEGT, per germline. Here the CDR3 DNA reads TGTGCCAGCAGTGAACGACTGGAACGATCGACAGATACGCAGTATTTT. Protein: CASSERLERSTDTQYF.